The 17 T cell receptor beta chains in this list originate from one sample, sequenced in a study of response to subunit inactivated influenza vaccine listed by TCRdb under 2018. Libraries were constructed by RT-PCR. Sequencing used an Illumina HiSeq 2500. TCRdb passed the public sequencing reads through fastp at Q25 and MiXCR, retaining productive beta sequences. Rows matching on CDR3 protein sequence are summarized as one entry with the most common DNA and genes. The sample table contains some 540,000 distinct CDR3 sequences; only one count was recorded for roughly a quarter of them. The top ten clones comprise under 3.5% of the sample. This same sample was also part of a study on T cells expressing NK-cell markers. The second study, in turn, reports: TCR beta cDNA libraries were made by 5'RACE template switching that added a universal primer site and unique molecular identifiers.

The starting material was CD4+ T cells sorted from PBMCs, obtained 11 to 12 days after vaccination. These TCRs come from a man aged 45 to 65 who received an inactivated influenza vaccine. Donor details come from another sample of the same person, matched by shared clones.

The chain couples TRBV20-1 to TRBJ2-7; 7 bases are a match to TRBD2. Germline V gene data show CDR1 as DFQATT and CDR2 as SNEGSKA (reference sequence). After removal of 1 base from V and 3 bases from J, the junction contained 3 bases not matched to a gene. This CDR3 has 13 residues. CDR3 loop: CSARVPGGYEQYF. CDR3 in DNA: TGCAGTGCTAGAGTCCCGGGGGGCTACGAGCAGTACTTC.

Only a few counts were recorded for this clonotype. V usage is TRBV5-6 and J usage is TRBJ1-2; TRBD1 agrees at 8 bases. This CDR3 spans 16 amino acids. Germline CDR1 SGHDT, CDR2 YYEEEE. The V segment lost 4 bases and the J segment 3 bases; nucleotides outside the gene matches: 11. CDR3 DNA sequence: TGTGCCAGCAGCGGCCCGGGGACAGGAGCCGACTATGGCTACACCTTC. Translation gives CASSGPGTGADYGYTF.

The CDR3 coding sequence is TGCAGTGCTCCGGACTTTAGCTCCTACAATGAGCAGTTCTTC. Translated: CSAPDFSSYNEQFF. The chain is built from TRBV20-1 and TRBJ2-1; possibly TRBD2 for D (5 bases). The CDR3 is 14 amino acids. In germline, CDR1 is DFQATT, CDR2 SNEGSKA (reference sequence). Trimming stripped 5 bases from V and 0 bases from J, with 11 bases between.

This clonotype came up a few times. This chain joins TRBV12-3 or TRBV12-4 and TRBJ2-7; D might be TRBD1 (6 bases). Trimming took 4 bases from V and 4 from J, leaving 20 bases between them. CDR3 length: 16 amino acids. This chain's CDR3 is CASSSQGPPTQYEQYF. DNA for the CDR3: TGTGCCAGCAGTTCACAGGGTCCTCCGACTCAGTACGAGCAGTACTTC.

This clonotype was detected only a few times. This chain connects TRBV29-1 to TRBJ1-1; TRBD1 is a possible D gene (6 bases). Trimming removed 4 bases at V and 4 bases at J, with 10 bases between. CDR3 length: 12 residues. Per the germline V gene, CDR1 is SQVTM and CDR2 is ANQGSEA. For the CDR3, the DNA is TGCAGCGTTGGGGGGGGGCCCACTGAAGCTTTCTTT. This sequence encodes CSVGGGPTEAFF.

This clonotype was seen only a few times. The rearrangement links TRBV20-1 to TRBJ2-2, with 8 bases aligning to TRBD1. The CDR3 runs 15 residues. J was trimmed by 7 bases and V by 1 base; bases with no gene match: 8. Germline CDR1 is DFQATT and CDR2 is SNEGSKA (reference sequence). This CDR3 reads CSARAPGQVFGELFF. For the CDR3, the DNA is TGCAGTGCTAGAGCCCCGGGACAGGTCTTCGGGGAGCTGTTTTTT.

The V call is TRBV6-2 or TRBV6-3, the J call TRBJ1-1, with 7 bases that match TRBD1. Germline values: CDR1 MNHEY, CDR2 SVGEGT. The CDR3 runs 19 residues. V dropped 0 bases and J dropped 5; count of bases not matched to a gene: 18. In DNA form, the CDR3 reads TGTGCCAGCAGTTACTCACTGCGGGACAGAACAAGATTGCGGACTGAAGCTTTCTTT. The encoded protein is CASSYSLRDRTRLRTEAFF.

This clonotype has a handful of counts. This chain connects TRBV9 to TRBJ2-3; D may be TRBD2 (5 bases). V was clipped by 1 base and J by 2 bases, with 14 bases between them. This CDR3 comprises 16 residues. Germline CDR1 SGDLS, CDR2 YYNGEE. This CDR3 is CASSVWTGSLTDTQYF. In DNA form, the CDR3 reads TGTGCCAGCAGCGTATGGACGGGGAGTCTCACAGATACGCAGTATTTT.

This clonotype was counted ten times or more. The CDR3 region is CSVGQGQRVGYNEQFF. The CDR3 DNA sequence: TGCAGCGTTGGACAGGGCCAAAGGGTGGGCTACAATGAGCAGTTCTTC. V is TRBV29-1 and J is TRBJ2-1, with TRBD1 matching 7 bases. This CDR3 has 16 amino acids. J gave up 3 bases and V 4 bases, and 12 bases lay outside the gene matches. Germline loops: CDR1 SQVTM, CDR2 ANQGSEA.

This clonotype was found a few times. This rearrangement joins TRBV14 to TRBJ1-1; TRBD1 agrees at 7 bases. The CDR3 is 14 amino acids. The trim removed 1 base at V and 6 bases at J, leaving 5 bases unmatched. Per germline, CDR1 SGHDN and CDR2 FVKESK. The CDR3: CASSQVGDSPEAFF. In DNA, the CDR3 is TGTGCCAGCAGCCAAGTGGGGGACAGCCCTGAAGCTTTCTTT.

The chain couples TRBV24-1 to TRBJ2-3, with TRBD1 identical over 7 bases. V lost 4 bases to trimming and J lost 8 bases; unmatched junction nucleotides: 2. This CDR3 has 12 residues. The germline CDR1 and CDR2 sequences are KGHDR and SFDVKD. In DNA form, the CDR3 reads TGTGCCACCAGTGAGAACAGGGGTACGCAGTATTTT. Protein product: CATSENRGTQYF.

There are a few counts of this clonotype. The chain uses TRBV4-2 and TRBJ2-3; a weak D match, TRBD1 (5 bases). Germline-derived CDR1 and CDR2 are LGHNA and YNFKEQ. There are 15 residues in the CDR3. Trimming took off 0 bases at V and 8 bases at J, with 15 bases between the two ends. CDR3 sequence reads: CASSQETGTRGTQYF. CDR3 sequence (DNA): TGTGCCAGCAGCCAAGAAACAGGTACACGAGGTACGCAGTATTTT.

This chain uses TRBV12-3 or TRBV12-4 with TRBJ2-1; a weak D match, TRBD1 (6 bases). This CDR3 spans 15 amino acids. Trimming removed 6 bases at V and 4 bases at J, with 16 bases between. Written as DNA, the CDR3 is TGTGCCAGCAGATTGGGGGCAGGCCTTTACAATGAGCAGTTCTTC. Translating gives CASRLGAGLYNEQFF.

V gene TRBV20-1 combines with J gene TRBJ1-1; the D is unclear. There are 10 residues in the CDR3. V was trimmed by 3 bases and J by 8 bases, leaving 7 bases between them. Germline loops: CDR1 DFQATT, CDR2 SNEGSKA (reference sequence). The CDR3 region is CSAREEEAFF. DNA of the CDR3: TGCAGTGCTAGGGAAGAAGAAGCTTTCTTT.

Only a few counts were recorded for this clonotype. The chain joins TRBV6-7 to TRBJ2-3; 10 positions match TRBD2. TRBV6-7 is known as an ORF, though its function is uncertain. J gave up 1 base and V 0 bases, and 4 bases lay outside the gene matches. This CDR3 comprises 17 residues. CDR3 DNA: TGTGCCAGCAGTTACTCAGCGGGAGGGCCGGGCACAGATACGCAGTATTTT. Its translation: CASSYSAGGPGTDTQYF.

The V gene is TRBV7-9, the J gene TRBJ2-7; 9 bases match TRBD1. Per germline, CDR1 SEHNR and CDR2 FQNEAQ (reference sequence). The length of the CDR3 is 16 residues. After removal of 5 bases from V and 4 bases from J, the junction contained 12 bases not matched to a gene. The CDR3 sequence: CASSPRPGTGIYEQYF. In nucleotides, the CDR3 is TGTGCCAGCAGCCCACGTCCCGGGACAGGGATATACGAGCAGTACTTC.

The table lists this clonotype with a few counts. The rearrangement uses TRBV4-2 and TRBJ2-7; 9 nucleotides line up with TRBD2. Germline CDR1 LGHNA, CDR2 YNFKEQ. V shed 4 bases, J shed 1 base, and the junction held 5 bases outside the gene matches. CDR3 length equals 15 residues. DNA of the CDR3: TGTGCCAGCAGCCTCTCTAGCGGGGCGTCCTACGAGCAGTACTTC. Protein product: CASSLSSGASYEQYF.